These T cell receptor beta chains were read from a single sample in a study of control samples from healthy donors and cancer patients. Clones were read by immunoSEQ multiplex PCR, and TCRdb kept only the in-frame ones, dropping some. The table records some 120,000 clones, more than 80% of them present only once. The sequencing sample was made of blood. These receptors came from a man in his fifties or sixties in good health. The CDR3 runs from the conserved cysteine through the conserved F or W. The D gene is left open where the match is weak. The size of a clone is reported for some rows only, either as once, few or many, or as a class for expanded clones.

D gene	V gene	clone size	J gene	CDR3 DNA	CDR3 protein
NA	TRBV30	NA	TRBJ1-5	TGTGCCTGGAGTGTCATCGGGGACCAGCCCCAGCATTTT	CAWSVIGDQPQHF
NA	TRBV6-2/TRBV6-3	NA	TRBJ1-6	TGTGCCAGCAGTTACGTCCAAGAGGGGGGATCACCCCTCCACTTT	CASSYVQEGGSPLHF
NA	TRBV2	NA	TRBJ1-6	TGTGCCAGCAGTGCGGAAGGCAGGGGAGGCTCACCCCTCCACTTT	CASSAEGRGGSPLHF
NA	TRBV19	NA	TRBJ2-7	TGTGCCAGTAGCCTTGGAACGGACGGGGTGTCCTACGAGCAGTACTTC	CASSLGTDGVSYEQYF
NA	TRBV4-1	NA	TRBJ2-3	TGCGCCAGCAGCCAAGTCCGGGGGGCAAGCACAGATACGCAGTATTTT	CASSQVRGASTDTQYF
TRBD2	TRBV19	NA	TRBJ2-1	TGTGCCAGTAGTATACGGACTAGCTTGCACAATGAGCAGTTCTTC	CASSIRTSLHNEQFF
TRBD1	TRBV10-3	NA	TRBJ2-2	TGTGCCATCAGCTTTACTTCAGCAGGGGGCGGGAACACCGGGGAGCTGTTTTTT	CAISFTSAGGGNTGELFF
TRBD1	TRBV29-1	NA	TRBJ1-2	TGCAGCGTTTTGACAGGGGGCTATGGCTACACCTTC	CSVLTGGYGYTF
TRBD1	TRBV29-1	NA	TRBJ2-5	TGCAGCGTAAGGACAGGGGCTGAGACCCAGTACTTC	CSVRTGAETQYF
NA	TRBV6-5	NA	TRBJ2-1	TGTGCCAGCGCCCCAGGACCCTACAATGAGCAGTTCTTC	CASAPGPYNEQFF
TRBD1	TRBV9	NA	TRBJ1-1	TGTGCCAGCAGCGTCGAACAGGGGGCCTGGACTGAAGCTTTCTTT	CASSVEQGAWTEAFF
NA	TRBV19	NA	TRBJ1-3	TGTGCCAGTAGTAATCGGTTTCATGGAAACACCATATATTTT	CASSNRFHGNTIYF
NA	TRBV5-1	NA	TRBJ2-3	TGCGCCAGCAGCTTGTCCCCGCCTCGCACAGATACGCAGTATTTT	CASSLSPPRTDTQYF
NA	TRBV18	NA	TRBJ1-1	TGTGCCAGCTCACCCACAAGGGACACTGAAGCTTTCTTT	CASSPTRDTEAFF
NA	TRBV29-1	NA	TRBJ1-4	TGCAGCACCCGGGCCCCCGGGGAAAAACTGTTTTTT	CSTRAPGEKLFF
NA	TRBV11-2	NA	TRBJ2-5	TGTGCCAGCAGCCCAACCACGGGACCGCCACGAGAGACCCAGTACTTC	CASSPTTGPPRETQYF
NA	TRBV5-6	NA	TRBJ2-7	TGTGCCAGCAGCTTGCCGGGGGGCCGGTACGAGCAGTACTTC	CASSLPGGRYEQYF
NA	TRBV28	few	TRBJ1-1	TGTGCCAGCAGTTTGAGCGGCACTGAAGCTTTCTTT	CASSLSGTEAFF
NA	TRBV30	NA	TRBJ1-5	TGTGCCTGGCGAGGGCGGACTAGCAATCAGCCCCAGCATTTT	CAWRGRTSNQPQHF
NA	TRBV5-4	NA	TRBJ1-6	TGTGCCAGCAGCTTGGGAGACAGGCGTCTCTATAATTCACCCCTCCACTTT	CASSLGDRRLYNSPLHF
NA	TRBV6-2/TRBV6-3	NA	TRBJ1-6	TGTGCCAGCAGTTACGGGCAGGGGAATTCACCCCTCCACTTT	CASSYGQGNSPLHF
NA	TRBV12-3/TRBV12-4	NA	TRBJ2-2	TGTGCCAGCAGCTGGGGTGGGGAGCTGTTTTTT	CASSWGGELFF
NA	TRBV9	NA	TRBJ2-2	TGTGCCAGCAGCGTAGATTTAGGGGCCGGGGAGCTGTTTTTT	CASSVDLGAGELFF